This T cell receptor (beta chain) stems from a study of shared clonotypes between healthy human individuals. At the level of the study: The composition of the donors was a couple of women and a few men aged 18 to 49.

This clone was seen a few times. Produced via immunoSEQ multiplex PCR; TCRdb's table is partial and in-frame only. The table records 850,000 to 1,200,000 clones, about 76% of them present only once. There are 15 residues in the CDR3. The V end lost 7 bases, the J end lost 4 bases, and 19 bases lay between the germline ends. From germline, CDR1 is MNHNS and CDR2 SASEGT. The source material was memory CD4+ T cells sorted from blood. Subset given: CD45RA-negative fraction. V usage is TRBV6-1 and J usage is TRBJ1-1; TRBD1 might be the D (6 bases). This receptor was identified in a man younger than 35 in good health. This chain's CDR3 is CASTLGGARLTEAFF. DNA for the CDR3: TGTGCCAGCACCTTAGGGGGGGCTCGGCTCACTGAAGCTTTCTTT.